This TCR beta chain is from a study of cytomegalovirus exposure and HLA in healthy donors. Study results and limitations: The authors listed some 160 TCR beta chains as cytomegalovirus-associated.

Profiled with immunoSEQ multiplex PCR; TCRdb holds only in-frame clones, not every one. The data show some 260,000 clones, roughly 87% seen once. The CDR3 sequence is 13 residues long. V was trimmed by 0 bases and J by 4 bases, leaving 4 bases between them. The germline V gene has CDR1 MNHEY and CDR2 SMNVEV (reference sequence). This clone was observed a single time. As yet, its antigen is unknown. The source is a man aged 18 to 30 in good health and CMV-seropositive. Specimen: PBMCs. The chain uses TRBV27 and TRBJ2-1, with no clear D. The DNA of the CDR3 is TGTGCCAGCAGTTTATCGGCTTACAATGAGCAGTTCTTC. Translation gives CASSLSAYNEQFF.